The 2 T cell receptor beta chains given below trace back to one sample, sequenced in a study of monozygotic twins with inflammatory bowel disease. After re-calling the 5' RACE reads, TCRdb lists one entry per CDR3 protein, DNA absent. This sample contains fewer than 350,000 distinct CDR3 sequences. Sequenced input: blood. The receptors come from a human donor with ulcerative colitis or Crohn's disease, or a healthy co-twin of an affected twin (not recorded which).

The chain joins TRBV7-2 to TRBJ2-3; the TCRdb call, TRBD2, lacks DNA for checking. CDR1 SGHTA and CDR2 FQGNSA come from the germline V gene. This CDR3 contains 14 residues. CDR3 sequence reads: CASSREGSSNTQYF.

The V call is TRBV20-1, the J call TRBJ2-2; absent DNA, TCRdb's TRBD1 call cannot be checked. The CDR3 consists of 16 residues. CDR1 and CDR2 (germline): DFQATT, SNEGSKA (reference sequence). CDR3 amino acids: CSARDTGGSVAGELFF.